The entry that follows covers one T cell receptor beta chain sequence. Study processing details: Cell counts per sample came from amplifying reference gene primers. TCRdb's table, derived via immunoSEQ multiplex PCR, lists solely in-frame clones and lacks some. The D gene and trimming were derived from the DNA, and the V and J assignments and clone size from that table. The sample consists of around 19,000 clones, about nine tenths of them appearing once. These data belong to a study of blood T cell repertoires in COVID-19. About the research overall: The United States, Italy and Spain supplied acute and convalescent COVID-19 samples. T cells, B-cell-depleted T cells, or PBMCs provided the cDNA or gDNA that served as material.

Trimming left V 4 bases short and J 4 bases short, with 11 bases between. CDR3 length: 13 residues. Germline V gene lookup returns CDR1 SQVTM and CDR2 ANQGSEA. The chain couples TRBV29-1 to TRBJ1-5; the D gene is possibly TRBD1 (5 bases). Specimen: peripheral blood. The sequence was collected from a human donor in a cohort sampled during active COVID-19. The donor label of this sample is uncertain. The CDR3 protein is CSVVGGGNQPQHF. CDR3 sequence (DNA): TGCAGCGTTGTCGGGGGGGGTAATCAGCCCCAGCATTTT. The full variable domain, completed using reference TRBV29-1 and TRBJ1-5, is SAVISQKPSRDICQRGTSLTIQCQVDSQVTMMFWYRQQPGQSLTLIATANQGSEATYESGFVIDKFPISRPNLTFSTLTVSNMSPEDSSIYLCSVVGGGNQPQHFGDGTRLSIL.